Presented here are 3 T cell receptor beta chains from one specimen sequenced in a study of cytomegalovirus exposure and HLA in healthy donors. PCR primers comprised 60 Vbeta and 13 Jbeta primers. Some clones are missing from TCRdb's copy, which holds only in-frame ones; the method was immunoSEQ multiplex PCR. The table shows about 140,000 clones, with approximately 82% occurring only once. Sequenced material: PBMCs. These TCRs come from a man between 25 and 39 years old in good health and CMV-seropositive.

This clone has only one observation. This chain joins TRBV5-4 and TRBJ2-5; D might be TRBD1 (6 bases). The V end was cut by 0 bases, the J end by 1 base, with 10 bases between. Germline V lookup: CDR1 SGHNT, CDR2 YYREEE (reference sequence). CDR3 length: 15 residues. This CDR3 is CASSLDRAIQETQYF. CDR3 nucleotide sequence: TGTGCCAGCAGCTTGGACAGGGCGATCCAAGAGACCCAGTACTTC.

The rearrangement links TRBV28 to TRBJ2-7; D is unclear. Germline CDR1 is MDHEN and CDR2 is SYDVKM. The V and J ends lost 2 bases and 6 bases respectively, with 14 bases between them. This CDR3 is 14 amino acids long. The CDR3 DNA follows: TGTGCCAGCAGTTTAGCCGACTTTCTCGGCGAGCAGTACTTC. This codes for CASSLADFLGEQYF.

CDR3 bases: TGTGCCAGCCGACCTGGGGGCAACGAGCAGTACTTC. This sequence encodes CASRPGGNEQYF. V gene TRBV18 combines with J gene TRBJ2-7; tentative D call: TRBD1 (6 bases). The CDR3 has 12 residues. Trimming pared 8 bases from V and 5 bases from J, leaving 13 bases between. Germline assignment: CDR1 KGHSH and CDR2 LQKENI.